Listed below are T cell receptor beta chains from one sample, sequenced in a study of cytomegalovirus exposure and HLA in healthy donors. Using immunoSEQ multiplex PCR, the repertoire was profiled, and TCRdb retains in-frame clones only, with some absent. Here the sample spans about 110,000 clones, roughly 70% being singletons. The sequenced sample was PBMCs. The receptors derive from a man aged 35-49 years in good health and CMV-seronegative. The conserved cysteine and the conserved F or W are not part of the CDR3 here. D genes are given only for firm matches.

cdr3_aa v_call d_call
ASSQLTPRERRGYT TRBV7-9 .
ASSSPQLAGWQQY TRBV6-6 TRBD2
ASSSDRGLGNTEAF TRBV2 TRBD1
ASSLTGTEAF TRBV6-5 .
ASGTGGSMNTEAF TRBV12-5 .
AWSVGGTSNQPQH TRBV30 .
ASSTRSPLH TRBV28 .
AITEGGPDYEQY TRBV10-3 .
ASSLKGWNYGYT TRBV27 .
ASSLVDRTHYEQY TRBV28 TRBD1
AWSVSTNTEAF TRBV30 .
ASSLLARVDEKLF TRBV7-9 .
ASSESGAPGNTIY TRBV25-1 .
ASSLGTGRYEQY TRBV5-6 TRBD1
ATSRVSSGTGLNEQY TRBV15 TRBD1
ASSLTGTNTEAF TRBV7-9 TRBD1
ASSPMISTDTQY TRBV5-1 .
ASSAGHTDTQY TRBV6-6 TRBD2
SVEAGVGQPQH TRBV29-1 .
ASSTRPGGMNEQY TRBV9 TRBD1
ASSFRDSFGEQY TRBV7-2 TRBD1
ASRAPDRDYEQY TRBV7-8 .
ASSESGGGKTYEQY TRBV10-1 TRBD2
SRTGPDGGYT TRBV29-1 TRBD1
AISEEDYEQY TRBV10-3 .
ASISPGTDQETQY TRBV6-5 TRBD1
AISVENRGQPQH TRBV10-3 TRBD1
SVGTAYEQY TRBV29-1 .
ASSRLPGGETQY TRBV5-5 TRBD1
ASISTAGGEQY TRBV28 .
ASSLASANYEQY TRBV5-1 .
ASSLTGDTQY TRBV7-2 TRBD1
ASSLARTGTWDTQY TRBV7-2 TRBD1
ASRPLAENTGELF TRBV7-9 .
ASSYQGQQETQY TRBV27 TRBD1
ASSLVSGGDGNTIY TRBV7-9 .
ASRPIAGGYT TRBV4-1 .
ASSFSGMNEKLF TRBV5-6 .
ASSLEGGGRIYGYT TRBV11-2 .
ASQPGIGANTGELF TRBV5-1 .
ASSKTGLPHSPLH TRBV21-1 .